The clone carrying this T cell receptor beta chain appeared a single time. The antigen remains unidentified. The data originate from a study of OX40 agonist ivuxolimab in advanced cancers. Study information: The study gave patients intravenous ivuxolimab at 0.01 to 10 mg/kg every 2 weeks.

Unmatched junction bases numbered 16, after V lost 5 bases and J lost 8 bases. Germline lookup yields CDR1 MDHEN and CDR2 SYDVKM. The CDR3 totals 19 residues. On cycle 4 day 1 and cycle 7 day 1, as well as at baseline, blood was sampled. Repertoires were generated with immunoSEQ multiplex PCR, while TCRdb's copy carries only in-frame clones and drops some. The table lists 71,000 or so clones, approximately 80% of them singletons, with 8.2% in the top ten. Findings and caveats of the study: Expanded peripheral T cells had an undetermined antigen specificity. With doses of 0.1 to 3.0 mg/kg, CD4+ and CD8+ blood T cells had undergone clonal expansion by week 6.

This TCR came from an adult with an advanced solid tumor such as melanoma, head and neck, liver or kidney cancer. The chain uses TRBV28 and TRBJ1-6, with 12 bases matching TRBD1. The starting material was CD4+ or CD8+ T cells sorted from blood, obtained in a trial of the OX40 agonist ivuxolimab. The CDR3 reads CASSQWPGQGAFSDSPLHF. CDR3 nucleotide sequence: TGTGCCAGCAGTCAATGGCCGGGACAGGGGGCCTTTTCGGATTCACCCCTCCACTTT.